The 18 T cell receptor beta chains listed next were all sequenced from one sample in a study of cytomegalovirus exposure and HLA in healthy donors. The PCR employed 60 Vbeta primers together with 13 Jbeta primers. TCRdb keeps only in-frame clones here, not all; method: immunoSEQ multiplex PCR. The sample carries about 200,000 clones, approximately 70% recorded once. The sequencing input was PBMCs. These receptors came from a man between 35 and 55 years old in good health and CMV-seropositive.

The chain is built from TRBV27 and TRBJ1-5; D might be TRBD1 (6 bases). The germline V and J ends were trimmed by 2 bases and 7 bases, with 15 bases remaining between them. Germline CDR1 and CDR2: MNHEY and SMNVEV (reference sequence). The CDR3 runs 15 residues. CDR3 DNA sequence: TGTGCCAGCAGTTTAAGAAGGGCAGGGGCACAGCCCCAGCATTTT. This translates into CASSLRRAGAQPQHF.

This clone was detected only a few times. V gene TRBV7-8 combines with J gene TRBJ1-3; D gene uncertain. This CDR3 is built from 16 residues. Germline V CDR1 and CDR2: SGHVS, FQNEAQ. V gave up 1 base and J gave up 3 bases, with 13 bases separating them. The CDR3 nucleotides are TGTGCCAGCAGCTTAGGATTTACCTACGTTGGAAACACCATATATTTT. The encoded protein is CASSLGFTYVGNTIYF.

This clone has just a few counts. The chain combines TRBV19 with TRBJ2-1; D not resolved. V dropped 5 bases and J dropped 6 bases, with 11 bases sitting between them. This CDR3 contains 13 residues. Germline CDR1 LNHDA, CDR2 SQIVND (reference sequence). CDR3 residues: CASSSHPGNEQFF. The CDR3 DNA follows: TGTGCCAGTAGTTCCCACCCGGGCAATGAGCAGTTCTTC.

The chain combines TRBV11-2 with TRBJ2-7; 7 nucleotides match TRBD1. This CDR3 contains 16 residues. V was pared by 3 bases and J by 0 bases, with 8 bases of the junction left unmatched. Germline loops: CDR1 SGHAT, CDR2 FQNNGV. The CDR3 DNA reads as TGTGCCAGCAGCTTCCGATCGGGACAGTCCTCCTACGAGCAGTACTTC. This codes for CASSFRSGQSSYEQYF.

The rearrangement uses TRBV10-3 and TRBJ1-4; D is perhaps TRBD1 (5 bases). The CDR3 runs to 13 residues. Between the trimmed V and J ends, which lost 3 bases and 8 bases, there was a span of 10 bases. Germline assignment: CDR1 ENHRY and CDR2 SYGVKD. The CDR3 region has the DNA TGTGCCATCAGTGACAGGGCAGACGAAAAACTGTTTTTT. This gives the protein CAISDRADEKLFF.

This clone has more than one count but fewer than ten. V usage is TRBV6-1 and J usage is TRBJ1-2; tentatively, D is TRBD1 (6 bases). The V end lost 3 bases, the J end lost 3 bases, and 8 bases lay between the germline ends. The CDR3 runs to 13 residues. Germline V gene lookup returns CDR1 MNHNS and CDR2 SASEGT. CDR3 DNA: TGTGCCAGCAGTGAGGACAGTTACTATGGCTACACCTTC. Its protein is CASSEDSYYGYTF.

A few counts support this clone. The chain recombines TRBV19 with TRBJ2-7; D gene ambiguous. Trimming cost V 1 base and J 1 base, with 11 bases left between them. The germline gives CDR1 LNHDA, CDR2 SQIVND (reference sequence). The CDR3 has 15 residues. Written as DNA, the CDR3 is TGTGCCAGTAGTATAGGCGGCAGCCCATCCTACGAGCAGTACTTC. Translation: CASSIGGSPSYEQYF.

CDR3 protein: CASSFEQRNEQFF. DNA of the CDR3: TGTGCCAGCAGCTTCGAACAGAGAAATGAGCAGTTCTTC. The chain is built from TRBV11-2 and TRBJ2-1; D unclear. Germline assignment: CDR1 SGHAT and CDR2 FQNNGV. The CDR3 totals 13 residues. V gave up 3 bases and J gave up 7 bases, with 10 bases separating them.

The chain has TRBV6-1 and TRBJ2-5; possibly TRBD2 for D (6 bases). The CDR3 has 15 residues. Germline loops: CDR1 MNHNS, CDR2 SASEGT. Trimming cost V 8 bases and J 3 bases, with 19 bases left between them. The CDR3 nucleotides read TGTGCCAGCTCCTCCCCCTGGGGGGTAAAAGAGACCCAGTACTTC. Its protein is CASSSPWGVKETQYF.

The CDR3 nucleotides are TGCGCCAGCAGAACGACAGGGCCTGGAAACACCATATATTTT. It is translated as CASRTTGPGNTIYF. The chain employs TRBV5-1 and TRBJ1-3; TRBD1 matches 7 bases. The ends lost 5 bases at V and 2 bases at J; junction bases unmatched: 4. The germline CDR1 and CDR2 sequences are SGHRS and YFSETQ. CDR3 length: 14 amino acids.

This rearrangement joins TRBV19 to TRBJ1-3; 9 bases are a match to TRBD1. The CDR3 sequence is 15 residues long. Germline V lookup: CDR1 LNHDA, CDR2 SQIVND (reference sequence). V lost 3 bases and J lost 3; bases outside the gene matches: 3. CDR3 DNA sequence: TGTGCCAGTAGTATGGGGACAGGGTATGGAAACACCATATATTTT. This gives the protein CASSMGTGYGNTIYF.

This sequence joins TRBV28 and TRBJ2-3; a possible D gene is TRBD1 (6 bases). This CDR3 has 15 amino acids. V dropped 4 bases and J dropped 3 bases, with 14 bases sitting between them. Germline loops: CDR1 MDHEN, CDR2 SYDVKM. The DNA for the CDR3 is TGTGCCAGCAGTTCCCCGACAGGAATAACAGATACGCAGTATTTT. Translating gives CASSSPTGITDTQYF.

CDR3: CASSLPGREGYTF. DNA for the CDR3: TGTGCCAGCAGTCTACCGGGTAGGGAGGGCTACACCTTC. The chain uses TRBV6-5 and TRBJ1-2; unclear D gene. Per the germline V gene, CDR1 is MNHEY and CDR2 is SVGAGI. The CDR3 extends over 13 amino acids. Trimming removed 5 bases at V and 8 bases at J, with 15 bases between.

This chain joins TRBV19 and TRBJ1-2; a weak D match, TRBD1 (5 bases). The length of the CDR3 is 14 residues. Germline lookup yields CDR1 LNHDA and CDR2 SQIVND (reference sequence). V was cut by 11 bases and J by 5 bases, with 21 bases left in between. DNA for the CDR3: TGTGCCTCAGTAGAGGCCGGGGAGGGGTATGGCTACACCTTC. This encodes CASVEAGEGYGYTF.

This CDR3 reads CASSLVPEQVNTEAFF. The CDR3 DNA is TGTGCCAGCAGCTTGGTCCCCGAACAGGTGAACACTGAAGCTTTCTTT. The chain links TRBV5-5 to TRBJ1-1; TRBD1 might be the D (5 bases). The length of the CDR3 is 16 residues. CDR1 is SGHKS, CDR2 YYEKEE, per germline (reference sequence). The V gene lost 0 bases and the J gene lost 0 bases, with 12 bases spanning the gap. Drawing the rest from reference TRBV5-5 and TRBJ1-1, the complete variable domain is DAGVTQSPTHLIKTRGQQVTLRCSPISGHKSVSWYQQVLGQGPQFIFQYYEKEERGRGNFPDRFSARQFPNYSSELNVNALLLGDSALYLCASSLVPEQVNTEAFFGQGTRLTVV.

The chain links TRBV7-9 to TRBJ1-1, with TRBD1 as a possible D gene (5 bases). CDR1 SEHNR and CDR2 FQNEAQ come from the germline V gene (reference sequence). The CDR3 sequence is 13 residues long. Trimming took off 5 bases at V and 4 bases at J, with 11 bases between the two ends. The CDR3 spells CASSPGGSTEAFF. For the CDR3, the DNA is TGTGCCAGCAGCCCTGGGGGGAGCACTGAAGCTTTCTTT.

The rearrangement links TRBV11-2 to TRBJ2-3, with 12 bases fitting TRBD2. This CDR3 contains 17 residues. Germline CDR1 SGHAT, CDR2 FQNNGV. The V and J ends lost 5 bases and 2 bases, in that order; junction bases with no gene match: 8. Here the CDR3 reads CASSLQTSGGPTDTQYF. CDR3 in DNA: TGTGCCAGCAGCCTTCAGACTAGCGGGGGACCCACAGATACGCAGTATTTT.

This sequence joins TRBV4-2 and TRBJ2-3, with 9 bases identical to TRBD1. The CDR3 is 22 residues long. With V trimmed by 3 bases and J by 1 base, 23 bases remained unmatched. The germline gives CDR1 LGHNA, CDR2 YNFKEQ. As DNA, the CDR3 is TGTGCCAGCAGCCACCCCAACGTGACCGGGACAGGGTTTGGCTCGGGCACAGATACGCAGTATTTT. Amino acid sequence: CASSHPNVTGTGFGSGTDTQYF.